Listed below are T cell receptor beta chains from one sample, sequenced in a study of T cells after yellow fever vaccination. TCRdb ran MiXCR on the 5' RACE reads and lists one entry per CDR3 protein. The sample contains approximately 330,000 distinct CDR3 sequences, approximately 12% of which appear only once. The sequenced sample was CD4+ T cells sorted from PBMCs, obtained 15 days after the yellow fever booster vaccination. Source of these receptors: a man between 18 and 35 years old who received the YFV17D yellow fever vaccine. CDR3s include the opening cysteine and the closing phenylalanine or tryptophan.

CDR3aa | len | v_gene
CASSLRQGQTNEQFF | 15 | TRBV12-3/TRBV12-4
CASSFRGRTTEAFF | 14 | TRBV5-1
CSARDAVQGGETQYF | 15 | TRBV20-1
CAISEAGTTGVYEQFF | 16 | TRBV10-3
CASSQGQGGSPLHF | 14 | TRBV3-1
CSARSSGGADYEQYF | 15 | TRBV20-1
CASSFGTGFGELFF | 14 | TRBV5-1
CASSRPGRVHGYTF | 14 | TRBV2
CSARAGGTEAFF | 12 | TRBV20-1
CASSDSGRSYGYTF | 14 | TRBV6-4
CATSGTSGTGELFF | 14 | TRBV12-3/TRBV12-4
CASSLSRGRETQYF | 14 | TRBV7-2
CASSPNPGLAKNIQYF | 16 | TRBV12-3/TRBV12-4
CSARERLLEAFF | 12 | TRBV20-1
CASSLDRESGYTF | 13 | TRBV5-4
CASSASGGASDTQYF | 15 | TRBV6-5
CASSYADYYGYTF | 13 | TRBV7-3
CASSPDRDEAFF | 12 | TRBV10-1
CASSQLVTGDNSPLHF | 16 | TRBV4-3
CASSIGTPPDTQYF | 14 | TRBV19
CASSWTGTGPYEQYF | 15 | TRBV7-9
CASSLAALQTQYF | 13 | TRBV11-2
CASSRGTTYNEQFF | 14 | TRBV3-1
CSARRDFGELFF | 12 | TRBV20-1
CAVPLGTRTEAFF | 13 | TRBV6-8
CASSYSRLAGGTRGELFF | 18 | TRBV6-6
CASSGQGRSEAFF | 13 | TRBV6-5
CASRGTGRETQYF | 13 | TRBV12-3/TRBV12-4
CASSYTRASGYNEQFF | 16 | TRBV6-2/TRBV6-3
CASSVINEKLFF | 12 | TRBV7-8
CASSPQGPNEKLFF | 14 | TRBV18
CASSFGRGVYTQYF | 14 | TRBV7-2
CASSSGQGKETQYF | 14 | TRBV5-1
CASTDLNLGYGYTF | 14 | TRBV6-5